Below are 25 T cell receptor beta chains sequenced from a single sample in a study of blood T cell repertoires in COVID-19. Some clones are missing from TCRdb's copy, which holds only in-frame ones; the method was immunoSEQ multiplex PCR. This sample has around 130,000 clones, with about nine tenths found just once. Sequencing was done on a sample of peripheral blood. Every receptor here comes from a man aged 35 to 55 with acute or convalescent COVID-19.

V is TRBV27 and J is TRBJ1-5, with 7 bases identical to TRBD1. CDR1 MNHEY and CDR2 SMNVEV come from the germline V gene (reference sequence). The CDR3 has 14 residues. Trimming at V came to 4 bases and at J to 5 bases, leaving 5 bases not matched to a gene. In nucleotides, the CDR3 is TGTGCCAGCAGTTACAGACAGGGCCATCAGCCCCAGCATTTT. Amino acid sequence: CASSYRQGHQPQHF.

The V gene is TRBV15, the J gene TRBJ1-1; no clear D. Germline V gene data show CDR1 as LNHNV and CDR2 as YYDKDF (reference sequence). The CDR3 has 14 amino acids. V lost 0 bases, J lost 10 bases, and 15 bases lay in between. The CDR3: CATSRDIGSVVAFF. The CDR3 coding sequence is TGTGCCACCAGCAGAGACATTGGGAGTGTAGTAGCTTTCTTT.

This chain joins TRBV29-1 and TRBJ1-2; 7 bases map to TRBD1. Germline V gene lookup returns CDR1 SQVTM and CDR2 ANQGSEA. The V gene end was trimmed by 8 bases and the J gene end by 3 bases; junction bases not matched to a gene: 6. CDR3 length: 12 amino acids. The CDR3 sequence is CSTPGTDYGYTF. CDR3 DNA: TGCAGCACCCCCGGGACAGACTATGGCTACACCTTC.

The V and J genes are TRBV7-2 and TRBJ1-2, with D hard to call. This CDR3 region has 12 residues. CDR1 is SGHTA and CDR2 is FQGNSA in the germline V gene. Trimming stripped 5 bases from V and 5 bases from J, with 9 bases between. The CDR3 spells CASSLGVYGYTF. DNA of the CDR3: TGTGCCAGCAGCCTCGGAGTATATGGCTACACCTTC.

The chain has TRBV12-3 or TRBV12-4 and TRBJ1-5; D is uncertain. Trimming cost V 6 bases and J 3 bases, with 9 bases left between them. The CDR3 is 13 residues long. The chain's CDR3 is CASSRDLNQPQHF. Here the CDR3 DNA reads TGTGCCAGCAGCCGCGATCTCAATCAGCCCCAGCATTTT.

This rearrangement joins TRBV11-2 to TRBJ2-5; 14 bases fit TRBD2. Looked up from germline, CDR1 is SGHAT and CDR2 is FQNNGV. The CDR3 is 16 residues long. The J segment lost 5 bases and the V segment lost 4 bases, leaving 6 bases of the junction unmatched. The DNA of the CDR3 is TGTGCCAGCAGCTCCGGGACTAGCGGGAGAGGGGAGACCCAGTACTTC. Encoded protein: CASSSGTSGRGETQYF.

This chain joins TRBV3-1 (or the pseudogene TRBV3-2) and TRBJ1-1, with D perhaps TRBD1 (6 bases). V lost 6 bases, J lost 1 base, and 12 bases lay in between. The CDR3 loop spans 14 amino acids. Germline assignment: CDR1 LGHDT and CDR2 YNNKEL (reference sequence). The CDR3: CASRLATGNTEAFF. The CDR3 nucleotides are TGTGCCAGCAGACTCGCGACAGGGAACACTGAAGCTTTCTTT.

Here the CDR3 DNA reads TGTGCCAGCAGCGTATCATCCCAGGTGACAGCCTACGAGCAGTACTTC. Translated, it gives CASSVSSQVTAYEQYF. The chain joins TRBV9 to TRBJ2-7, with D tentatively TRBD1 (5 bases). Germline V gene lookup returns CDR1 SGDLS and CDR2 YYNGEE. V was cut by 1 base and J by 2 bases, with 16 bases left in between. The CDR3 has 16 amino acids.

The CDR3, as DNA: TGTGCCAGCAGCTTGGAGGGACAGGCCCTCTATGGCTACACCTTC. Translation: CASSLEGQALYGYTF. The chain couples TRBV5-4 to TRBJ1-2; 8 bases are a match to TRBD1. The ends lost 0 bases at V and 4 bases at J; junction bases unmatched: 5. Per germline, CDR1 SGHNT and CDR2 YYREEE (reference sequence). The CDR3 totals 15 residues.

V usage is TRBV9 and J usage is TRBJ1-3; 8 bases line up with TRBD1. V was clipped by 4 bases and J by 0 bases; unmatched bases: 9. CDR1 SGDLS and CDR2 YYNGEE come from the germline V gene. The CDR3 consists of 17 residues. CDR3 DNA: TGTGCCAGCAGCCCCACGAGACAGGGGAACTCTGGAAACACCATATATTTT. This gives the protein CASSPTRQGNSGNTIYF.

The chain links TRBV7-2 to TRBJ1-1; D unresolved. The V end was cut by 2 bases, the J end by 5 bases, with 9 bases between. The germline gives CDR1 SGHTA, CDR2 FQGNSA. This CDR3 has 13 residues. The DNA of the CDR3 is TGTGCCAGCAGCTTATACCGCGGAACTGAAGCTTTCTTT. It specifies CASSLYRGTEAFF.

V and J are TRBV3-1 (or the pseudogene TRBV3-2) and TRBJ2-7; 14 nucleotides agree with TRBD2. Germline CDR1 LGHDT, CDR2 YNNKEL (reference sequence). The CDR3 is 16 amino acids. The ends lost 4 bases at V and 3 bases at J; junction bases unmatched: 5. CDR3 loop: CASSLLTSGRVYEQYF. The CDR3 DNA follows: TGTGCCAGCAGCCTCTTGACTAGCGGGAGGGTCTACGAGCAGTACTTC.

V is TRBV9 and J is TRBJ1-1; perhaps TRBD1 as D (6 bases). CDR1 and CDR2 (germline): SGDLS, YYNGEE. The CDR3 has 17 residues. Between the trimmed V and J ends, which lost 0 bases and 1 base, there was a span of 16 bases. The CDR3 is CASSVVGTGHRNTEAFF. The CDR3 DNA is TGTGCCAGCAGCGTAGTCGGAACGGGACATAGGAACACTGAAGCTTTCTTT.

The chain uses TRBV27 and TRBJ2-1, with 12 bases aligning to TRBD2. Looked up from germline, CDR1 is MNHEY and CDR2 is SMNVEV (reference sequence). CDR3 size: 19 residues. J lost 7 bases, V lost 0 bases, and 13 bases had no gene match. As DNA, the CDR3 is TGTGCCAGCAGTTTATCTGGTTGGGCGACTAGCGGGAGCAAGAATGAGCAGTTCTTC. Residues: CASSLSGWATSGSKNEQFF.

This chain connects TRBV7-9 to TRBJ1-2; 7 nucleotides match TRBD1. Germline values: CDR1 SEHNR, CDR2 FQNEAQ (reference sequence). After removal of 4 bases from V and 7 bases from J, the junction contained 9 bases not matched to a gene. CDR3 size: 14 residues. The CDR3 DNA reads as TGTGCCAGCAGCTCAACCGGGACAGCGGTTGGCTACACCTTC. It is translated as CASSSTGTAVGYTF.

This clone was seen just once. The rearrangement joins TRBV9 to TRBJ2-5; D may be TRBD2 (5 bases). Germline V CDR1 and CDR2: SGDLS, YYNGEE. The V end was cut by 0 bases, the J end by 4 bases, with 16 bases between. The CDR3 is 16 amino acids. The CDR3 sequence is CASSVVPTEGRETQYF. The CDR3 DNA is TGTGCCAGCAGCGTAGTTCCTACCGAGGGAAGAGAGACCCAGTACTTC.

The V call is TRBV6-4, the J call TRBJ2-2, with a weak D call TRBD1 (6 bases). The CDR3 has 13 amino acids. The V end was cut by 6 bases, the J end by 4 bases, with 9 bases between. Germline V CDR1 and CDR2: MRHNA, SNTAGT. The CDR3 bases are TGTGCCAGCAGGGAGGACAGCACCGGGGAGCTGTTTTTT. Protein: CASREDSTGELFF.

The V call is TRBV27, the J call TRBJ2-5; D might be TRBD2 (7 bases). The CDR3 totals 16 residues. In germline, CDR1 is MNHEY, CDR2 SMNVEV (reference sequence). The ends were cut back, 4 bases at V and 2 bases at J, with 17 bases in the middle. DNA for the CDR3: TGTGCCAGCAGTTACCTGGGGGGGCCTGGACAAGAGACCCAGTACTTC. This gives the protein CASSYLGGPGQETQYF.

This clone was detected only a few times. CDR3 in amino acids: CSVRPGQGAPRGYTF. In nucleotides, the CDR3 is TGCAGCGTTCGTCCGGGACAGGGAGCTCCCAGAGGCTACACCTTC. The chain couples TRBV29-1 to TRBJ1-2; 9 bases match TRBD1. The germline V gene has CDR1 SQVTM and CDR2 ANQGSEA. The CDR3 runs 15 residues. Losses at the gene ends were 5 bases for V and 8 bases for J; bases not matched to a gene: 15.

The V and J genes are TRBV19 and TRBJ1-2, with D maybe TRBD1 (5 bases). The CDR3 extends over 15 amino acids. V was trimmed by 6 bases and J by 2 bases, leaving 16 bases between them. CDR1 is LNHDA and CDR2 is SQIVND in the germline V gene (reference sequence). CDR3 amino acids: CASRARGGANYGYTF. In DNA, the CDR3 is TGTGCCAGTAGGGCGCGGGGAGGGGCCAACTATGGCTACACCTTC.

On this clone: One end of the junction fails to match germline, which may point to a read error. The chain combines TRBV7-7 with TRBJ2-1; 8 bases fit TRBD2. CDR1 SSHAT and CDR2 FNYEAQ come from the germline V gene (reference sequence). This CDR3 is 17 amino acids long. The CDR3 DNA reads as TGTGCTAGCAGCTTGAGGCCAGCGGGGGTGAACTACAATGAGCAGTTCTTC. It is translated as CASSLRPAGVNYNEQFF.

The chain employs TRBV5-8 and TRBJ1-5; 8 nucleotides line up with TRBD1. The length of the CDR3 is 17 residues. The V segment lost 3 bases and the J segment 0 bases; nucleotides outside the gene matches: 8. The germline V gene has CDR1 SGHTS and CDR2 YDEGEE. DNA of the CDR3: TGTGCCAGCAGCTCAAGGACAGGGACCTATAGCAATCAGCCCCAGCATTTT. This gives the protein CASSSRTGTYSNQPQHF.

A single count supports this clone. The chain joins TRBV6-2 or TRBV6-3 to TRBJ2-5, with 8 bases fitting TRBD1. CDR3 length: 18 amino acids. Looked up from germline, CDR1 is MNHEY and CDR2 is SVGEGT. The ends lost 1 base at V and 2 bases at J; junction bases unmatched: 12. Here the CDR3 reads CASSYWGTGTGPQETQYF. The CDR3 DNA sequence: TGTGCCAGCAGTTACTGGGGTACTGGGACAGGACCACAAGAGACCCAGTACTTC.

This rearrangement joins TRBV30 to TRBJ1-6; perhaps TRBD1 as D (5 bases). From germline, CDR1 is GTSNPN and CDR2 SVGIG (reference sequence). The CDR3 has 15 amino acids. The ends were cut back, 4 bases at V and 12 bases at J, with 22 bases in the middle. CDR3 nucleotide sequence: TGTGCCTGGAAAAAACGGGGGGGGACGGTAGTACCCCTCCACTTT. This codes for CAWKKRGGTVVPLHF.

This sequence joins TRBV29-1 and TRBJ1-1, with 8 bases lining up with TRBD1. The CDR3 consists of 13 residues. Trimming cost V 6 bases and J 5 bases; bases outside gene matches: 8. In germline, CDR1 is SQVTM, CDR2 ANQGSEA. The CDR3 loop is CSVSHRGETEAFF. The DNA for the CDR3 is TGCAGCGTCTCCCACAGGGGGGAGACTGAAGCTTTCTTT. Together with reference TRBV29-1 and TRBJ1-1, the CDR3 gives the full variable domain: SAVISQKPSRDICQRGTSLTIQCQVDSQVTMMFWYRQQPGQSLTLIATANQGSEATYESGFVIDKFPISRPNLTFSTLTVSNMSPEDSSIYLCSVSHRGETEAFFGQGTRLTVV.